The T cell receptor beta chain described here comes from a study of blood T cell repertoires in COVID-19. Across the whole study: Sample material is recorded as cDNA or gDNA derived from T cells, B-cell-depleted T cells, or PBMCs.

The CDR3 extends over 15 amino acids. Trimming took 4 bases from V and 4 from J; bases not matched to a gene: 8. Germline CDR1 is LGHDT and CDR2 is YNNKEL (reference sequence). Clones were read by immunoSEQ multiplex PCR, and TCRdb kept only the in-frame ones, dropping some. The sample holds about 180,000 clones, approximately 84% seen once. The chain links TRBV3-1 (or the pseudogene TRBV3-2) to TRBJ1-1, with TRBD1 matching over 8 bases. This clonotype was sampled from a human donor in a cohort sampled during active COVID-19. What was sequenced was peripheral blood. The CDR3: CASSPAGTGGTEAFF. The CDR3, as DNA: TGTGCCAGCAGCCCTGCCGGGACAGGCGGCACTGAAGCTTTCTTT.